This is a list of T cell receptor beta chains from one sample in a study of T-cell memory formation after mild COVID-19. TCRdb redid the calling of the 5' RACE reads with MiXCR, one entry per CDR3 protein. Of about 110,000 distinct CDR3 sequences listed, over 10% are singletons. What was sequenced was PBMCs or a T cell subset sorted from them (not recorded which). All receptors derive from an adult woman who had mild COVID-19 (a few samples of this study predate the infection). Cell type and time point are not known. Both conserved end residues are part of each CDR3. Fields, in order: V gene, D gene, J gene, clone size, CDR3 DNA, CDR3 protein. A D gene is named only where the DNA matches it firmly. Clone sizes are given selectively: once, few, many, or a class where the clone is expanded.

>TRBV7-8|-|TRBJ1-1|few
TGTGCCAGCAGCTTAAACCGAGCTTTCTTT
CASSLNRAFF
>TRBV2|TRBD2|TRBJ2-7|many
TGTGCCAGCCTGTTGGCTAGCGGCTACGAGCAGTACTTC
CASLLASGYEQYF
>TRBV19|-|TRBJ2-7|many
TGTGCCAGTGCTTTCGGGACGGGGGCCTACGAGCAGTACTTC
CASAFGTGAYEQYF
>TRBV4-3|-|TRBJ2-5|few
TGCGCCAGCAGCCAAGATGAGACGGAAGGCGAGACCCAGTACTTC
CASSQDETEGETQYF
>TRBV4-1|-|TRBJ1-1|-
TGCGCCAGCAGCCAAGATCCCCTCGGCGGGGGGGCTGAAGCTTTCTTT
CASSQDPLGGGAEAFF
>TRBV20-1|-|TRBJ2-3|few
TGCAGTGCGATCGCCCCCCCCGGGGGCCGCACAGATACGCAGTATTTT
CSAIAPPGGRTDTQYF
>TRBV6-1|-|TRBJ2-1|-
TGTGCCAGCAGTGAAGGGACAGCCGGTGGGGAGCAGTTCTTC
CASSEGTAGGEQFF
>TRBV29-1|-|TRBJ2-7|-
TGCAGCGCAAGGGGCGGCTGGCAGCAGTACTTC
CSARGGWQQYF
>TRBV5-1|-|TRBJ1-2|few
TGCGCCAGCAGCTTGGACGATACAGGCTATGGCTACACCTTC
CASSLDDTGYGYTF
>TRBV7-9|-|TRBJ2-7|many
TGTGCCAGCAGCCCCGGGGCAGGGGGAGGCTACGAGCAGTACTTC
CASSPGAGGGYEQYF
>TRBV6-6|TRBD2|TRBJ2-1|few
TGTGCCAGCAGTGCTTCGGGGGGGCTTCACAATGAGCAGTTCTTC
CASSASGGLHNEQFF
>TRBV7-9|-|TRBJ2-2|few
TGTGCCAGCAGCTCCTTAGACGGAGAGTCCACCGGGGAGCTGTTTTTT
CASSSLDGESTGELFF
>TRBV6-2/TRBV6-3|-|TRBJ1-1|few
TGTGCCAGCAGTTACGAACAGCCCGGTCCTGAAGCTTTCTTT
CASSYEQPGPEAFF
>TRBV29-1|-|TRBJ1-1|-
TGCAGCGTACCGGGGGGGGACACTGAAGCTTTCTTT
CSVPGGDTEAFF
>TRBV2|-|TRBJ2-5|-
TGTGCCAGCAGTCGGGTTCAAGAGACCCAGTACTTC
CASSRVQETQYF
>TRBV30|-|TRBJ2-1|many
TGTGCCTGGAGTCAAGACCCCAACAATGAGCAGTTCTTC
CAWSQDPNNEQFF
>TRBV12-3/TRBV12-4|TRBD2|TRBJ2-1|many
TGTGCCAGCAGCCTTCTAGCGGGAGGGCCCCATGAGCAGTTCTTC
CASSLLAGGPHEQFF
>TRBV4-1|TRBD1|TRBJ1-2|-
TGCGCCAGCAGCCCGGGGACAGGTGGCTACACCTTC
CASSPGTGGYTF
>TRBV15|TRBD1|TRBJ2-3|many
TGTGCCACCAGCAGAGATCCGGGACAGGGGGCAGATACGCAGTATTTT
CATSRDPGQGADTQYF
>TRBV7-9|TRBD1|TRBJ2-2|-
TGTGCCAGCAGCTTCACCGCTACAACCGGGACAGGGTTCGCCGGGGAGCTGTTTTTT
CASSFTATTGTGFAGELFF
>TRBV5-1|-|TRBJ2-2|-
TGCGCCAGCAGCTTCAGGGGACCGCCGGGCACCGGGGAGCTGTTTTTT
CASSFRGPPGTGELFF
>TRBV6-1|-|TRBJ1-2|-
TGTGCCAGCAGTGAACCCGGGACACTACCAACCCCACTTAACTATGGCTACACCTTC
CASSEPGTLPTPLNYGYTF
>TRBV20-1|-|TRBJ1-2|-
TGCAGTGCTAGTTCAGGTCTCCAGGACTACACCTTC
CSASSGLQDYTF
>TRBV7-2|-|TRBJ2-1|-
TGTGCCAGCAGCTTAGTGGGGTTGCTAGCCGATGAGCAGTTCTTC
CASSLVGLLADEQFF
>TRBV20-1|-|TRBJ2-3|few
TGCAGTGCTAGTAGGGCGGGACCTCACACAGATACGCAGTATTTT
CSASRAGPHTDTQYF
>TRBV5-1|TRBD1|TRBJ2-7|many
TGCGCCAGCAGCTTGGCAGGGACAGGGGGCATCGGGTACGAGCAGTACTTC
CASSLAGTGGIGYEQYF
>TRBV20-1|-|TRBJ1-2|few
TGCAGTGCGGAACGGACAGCGAACACTACTAACTATGGCTACACCTTC
CSAERTANTTNYGYTF
>TRBV12-3/TRBV12-4|TRBD2|TRBJ2-7|few
TGTGCCAGCAGCCCAGCCGGGGGGGCTAGCGGGATCTACGAGCAGTACTTC
CASSPAGGASGIYEQYF
>TRBV5-6|-|TRBJ2-1|-
TGTGCCAGCAGCTTACCTTTGGCGGAGAGCGATGAGCAGTTCTTC
CASSLPLAESDEQFF
>TRBV7-3|-|TRBJ2-1|few
TGTGCCAGCAGCTTAACGCAGCAGAATGAGCAGTTCTTC
CASSLTQQNEQFF
>TRBV20-1|-|TRBJ2-2|few
TGCAGTGCTAGAGATTTTGGGGGCCTCGATGTCACCGGGGAGCTGTTTTTT
CSARDFGGLDVTGELFF
>TRBV29-1|TRBD1|TRBJ2-7|many
TGCAGCGTTGGGACAGGGACCTACGAGCAGTACTTC
CSVGTGTYEQYF
>TRBV7-9|-|TRBJ2-7|-
TGTGCCAGCAGCTTAGGTGCAGGTTCACCTACCTACGAGCAGTACTTC
CASSLGAGSPTYEQYF
>TRBV6-6|TRBD1|TRBJ1-1|few
TGTGCCAGCAGTTACGGACAGGGTCTCACTGAAGCTTTCTTT
CASSYGQGLTEAFF
>TRBV2|-|TRBJ1-1|-
TGTGCCAGCAGTGACAGGGAAGCTTTCTTT
CASSDREAFF
>TRBV7-2|TRBD1|TRBJ2-6|-
TGTGCCAGCAGCTTAGGACAGGGCAACGTCCTGACTTTC
CASSLGQGNVLTF
>TRBV7-6|TRBD1|TRBJ2-1|-
TGTGCCAGCAGCTTACGGTGGGGGGACAGGGACTACAATGAGCAGTTCTTC
CASSLRWGDRDYNEQFF
>TRBV29-1|-|TRBJ2-1|-
TGCAGCGTAGCACCGCATGAGCAGTTCTTC
CSVAPHEQFF
>TRBV5-6|-|TRBJ2-7|-
TGTGCCAGCAATCCCTCATCGGATCAGGGGATCTACGAGCAGTACTTC
CASNPSSDQGIYEQYF
>TRBV27|-|TRBJ2-2|-
TGTGCCAGCAGTTTATCGGACACAGACCTAGGTACCGGGGAGCTGTTTTTT
CASSLSDTDLGTGELFF
>TRBV29-1|-|TRBJ2-1|-
TGCAGCCCGGAGAAGGGGAATGAGCAGTTCTTC
CSPEKGNEQFF
>TRBV5-1|-|TRBJ2-1|many
TGCGCCAGCTCCTTAGAGGGGACCAATGAGCAGTTCTTC
CASSLEGTNEQFF
>TRBV6-5|TRBD2|TRBJ2-1|-
TGTGCCAGCAGGCCTCTAGCGGGATCCTACAATGAGCAGTTCTTC
CASRPLAGSYNEQFF
>TRBV7-6|TRBD2|TRBJ2-7|-
TGTGCCAGCAGCTTTCTAGCGGGAGCAGACGAGCAGTACTTC
CASSFLAGADEQYF
>TRBV12-3/TRBV12-4|TRBD1|TRBJ2-2|-
TGTGCCAGCAGTTTAGTACAGGGGGAGACCGGGGAGCTGTTTTTT
CASSLVQGETGELFF
>TRBV12-3/TRBV12-4|-|TRBJ2-7|few
TGTGCCAGCAGATCGAAGGGTCTGTACGAGCAGTACTTC
CASRSKGLYEQYF
>TRBV10-3|TRBD1|TRBJ2-1|-
TGTGCCATCACCCCGACAGGGGCCTACTACAATGAGCAGTTCTTC
CAITPTGAYYNEQFF
>TRBV7-3|-|TRBJ2-3|-
TGTGCCAGCAGCTTTAACGCCAGACTAGGGCTGGATACGCAGTATTTT
CASSFNARLGLDTQYF
>TRBV29-1|TRBD2|TRBJ2-2|-
TGCAGCGTTGACCTAGCGGGATTATCGAACACCGGGGAGCTGTTTTTT
CSVDLAGLSNTGELFF
>TRBV24-1|TRBD2|TRBJ2-1|-
TGTGCCACCAGTGATCAGACTAGCGGGAGGGTTTACAATGAGCAGTTCTTC
CATSDQTSGRVYNEQFF
>TRBV30|TRBD2|TRBJ2-7|few
TGTGCCTGGGGACTAGTTTCCTACGAGCAGTACTTC
CAWGLVSYEQYF
>TRBV7-9|-|TRBJ2-7|-
TGTGCCAGCAGCTCAACTCTTACAGGGTCCCACGAGCAGTACTTC
CASSSTLTGSHEQYF
>TRBV4-3|-|TRBJ1-5|-
TGCGCCATCAGCCAAGATTGGGACGGCGATCAGCCCCAGCATTTT
CAISQDWDGDQPQHF
>TRBV28|TRBD2|TRBJ2-7|-
TGTGCCAGCAGCCACCCCCAGCGGGGGTGGTACGAGCAGTACTTC
CASSHPQRGWYEQYF
>TRBV29-1|-|TRBJ2-7|many
TGCAGCGTTGTTCTCGGGCCAACCTACGAGCAGTACTTC
CSVVLGPTYEQYF
>TRBV4-3|-|TRBJ2-7|many
TGCGCCAGCAGCCAAGGTTACGCGAGCGGATCCTACGAGCAGTACTTC
CASSQGYASGSYEQYF
>TRBV29-1|-|TRBJ2-7|-
TGCAGCGTTGTCGACAGAACTTCCTACGAGCAGTACTTC
CSVVDRTSYEQYF